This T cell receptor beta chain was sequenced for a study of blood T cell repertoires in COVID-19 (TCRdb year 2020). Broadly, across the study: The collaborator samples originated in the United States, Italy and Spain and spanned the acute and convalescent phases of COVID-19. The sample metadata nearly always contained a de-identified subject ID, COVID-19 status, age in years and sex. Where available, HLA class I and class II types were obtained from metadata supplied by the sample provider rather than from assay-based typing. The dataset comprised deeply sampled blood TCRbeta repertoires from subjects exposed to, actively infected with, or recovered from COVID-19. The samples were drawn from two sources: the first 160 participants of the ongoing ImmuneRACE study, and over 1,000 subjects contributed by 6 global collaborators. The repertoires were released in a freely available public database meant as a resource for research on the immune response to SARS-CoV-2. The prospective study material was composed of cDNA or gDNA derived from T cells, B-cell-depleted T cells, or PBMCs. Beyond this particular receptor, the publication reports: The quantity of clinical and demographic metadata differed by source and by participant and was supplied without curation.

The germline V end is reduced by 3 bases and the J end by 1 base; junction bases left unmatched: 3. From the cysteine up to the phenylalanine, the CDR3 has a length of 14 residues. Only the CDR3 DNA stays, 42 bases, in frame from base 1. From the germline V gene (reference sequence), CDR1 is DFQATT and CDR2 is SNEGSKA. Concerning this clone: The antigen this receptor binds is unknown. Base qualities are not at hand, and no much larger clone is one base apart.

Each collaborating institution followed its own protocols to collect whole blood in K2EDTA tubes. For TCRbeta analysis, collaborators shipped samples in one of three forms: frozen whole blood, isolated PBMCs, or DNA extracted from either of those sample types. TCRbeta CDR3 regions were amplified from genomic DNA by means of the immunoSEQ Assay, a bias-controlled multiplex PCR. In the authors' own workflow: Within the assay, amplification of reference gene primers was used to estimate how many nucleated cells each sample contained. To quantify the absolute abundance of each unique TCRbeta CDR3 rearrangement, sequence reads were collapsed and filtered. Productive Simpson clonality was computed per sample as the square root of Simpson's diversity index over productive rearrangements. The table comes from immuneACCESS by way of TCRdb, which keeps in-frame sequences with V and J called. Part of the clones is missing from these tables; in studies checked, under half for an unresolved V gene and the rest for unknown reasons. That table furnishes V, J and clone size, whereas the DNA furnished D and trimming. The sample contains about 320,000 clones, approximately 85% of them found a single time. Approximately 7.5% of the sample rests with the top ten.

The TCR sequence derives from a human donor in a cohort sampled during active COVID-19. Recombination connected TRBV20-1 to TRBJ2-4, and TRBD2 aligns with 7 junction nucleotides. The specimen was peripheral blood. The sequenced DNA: TGCAGTGCTAGTGGGAGGGCCGCCAAAAACATTCAGTACTTC. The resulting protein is CSASGRAAKNIQYF.